The 21 T cell receptor beta chains below all came from one sample that was sequenced in a study of blood T cell repertoires in COVID-19 (dated by TCRdb to the early 2020s). Library prep was done by the immunoSEQ multiplex PCR assay. TCRdb provides this immuneACCESS table in a form limited to in-frame rearrangements. Some clones are lacking; in checked studies, under half of them reflect an unresolved V gene, and why the rest are absent is not known. The sample table shows some 200,000 clones, and 80% to 90% are seen once. The ten top clones hold around a sixth of the sample. Material: peripheral blood. Receptors were obtained from a woman of 80 years or more with active or convalescent COVID-19.

This clone showed up just once. One end of the junction fails to match germline, which may point to a read error. The chain carries TRBV2 and TRBJ2-7; D possibly corresponds to TRBD1 (6 bases). The CDR3 consists of 11 residues. Per germline, CDR1 SNHLY and CDR2 FYNNEI. The CDR3 nucleotides are TGTGCCAGCAATTTTCCGGACAGTCCCCACTTC. This encodes CASNFPDSPHF.

The chain couples TRBV5-5 to TRBJ2-3; tentative D call: TRBD2 (5 bases). The CDR3 is 15 residues long. CDR1 and CDR2 (germline): SGHKS, YYEKEE (reference sequence). Trimming removed 4 bases from V and 0 bases from J, with 12 bases in between. CDR3 sequence: CASSGSGTSTDTQYF. The DNA for the CDR3 is TGTGCCAGCAGCGGGAGCGGAACTAGCACAGATACGCAGTATTTT.

This clone was counted a single time. The V call is TRBV2, the J call TRBJ2-5; 10 bases are shared with TRBD2. This CDR3 is built from 14 residues. Germline trimming cut 3 bases from V and 4 bases from J; bases unmatched to any gene: 2. The germline CDR1 and CDR2 sequences are SNHLY and FYNNEI. CDR3 amino acids: CASSDPSGRETQYF. Here the CDR3 DNA reads TGTGCCAGCAGTGATCCTAGCGGGAGAGAGACCCAGTACTTC.

The chain couples TRBV11-2 to TRBJ2-3; 12 bases match TRBD1. In germline, CDR1 is SGHAT, CDR2 FQNNGV. With 3 bases clipped from V and 2 bases from J, the junction kept 6 bases outside the gene matches. The CDR3 extends over 17 amino acids. CDR3 region: CASSFSGTGGNTDTQYF. Written as DNA, the CDR3 is TGTGCCAGCAGCTTTAGTGGGACAGGGGGCAACACAGATACGCAGTATTTT.

The chain uses TRBV6-2 or TRBV6-3 and TRBJ2-1; TRBD1 agrees at 8 bases. The CDR3 is 15 amino acids. In germline, CDR1 is MNHEY, CDR2 SVGEGT. V gave up 6 bases and J gave up 4 bases; unmatched junction bases: 8. CDR3: CASSPGGRAYNEQFF. DNA for the CDR3: TGTGCCAGCAGCCCAGGGGGCCGTGCATACAATGAGCAGTTCTTC.

V usage is TRBV4-1 and J usage is TRBJ1-1; possible D gene TRBD1, 6 bases. In germline, CDR1 is MGHRA, CDR2 YSYEKL. The CDR3 consists of 13 residues. V was pared by 1 base and J by 10 bases, with 13 bases between. CDR3 bases: TGCGCCAGCAGCCAAGTACCGGGACAAGGAGCTTTCTTT. Protein: CASSQVPGQGAFF.

The chain recombines TRBV6-2 or TRBV6-3 with TRBJ1-5; perhaps TRBD1 as D (6 bases). The V and J ends lost 6 bases and 7 bases respectively, with 19 bases between them. The length of the CDR3 is 15 residues. Germline V CDR1 and CDR2: MNHEY, SVGEGT. The CDR3 is CASSPGGGRWQPQHF. The CDR3 DNA reads TGTGCCAGCAGCCCTGGGGGGGGGCGCTGGCAGCCCCAGCATTTT.

The V and J genes are TRBV7-9 and TRBJ2-7, with 11 bases aligning to TRBD1. Per the germline V gene, CDR1 is SEHNR and CDR2 is FQNEAQ (reference sequence). Trimming at V came to 5 bases and at J to 6 bases, leaving 9 bases not matched to a gene. This CDR3 comprises 15 residues. CDR3 amino acids: CASSISGQGAGEQYF. The CDR3 DNA follows: TGTGCCAGCAGCATATCAGGACAGGGGGCTGGCGAGCAGTACTTC.

The chain uses TRBV15 and TRBJ2-5, with D possibly being TRBD2 (6 bases). Per germline, CDR1 LNHNV and CDR2 YYDKDF (reference sequence). V lost 8 bases, J lost 5 bases, and 21 bases lay in between. This CDR3 comprises 15 residues. CDR3 nucleotide sequence: TGTGCCACCTCGGTGTACCCTGGGGGGTCCGAGACCCAGTACTTC. It specifies CATSVYPGGSETQYF.

J is TRBJ1-3 and V is TRBV5-4; TRBD1 aligns across 9 bases. Germline lookup yields CDR1 SGHNT and CDR2 YYREEE (reference sequence). The CDR3 spans 15 residues. V lost 5 bases and J lost 6; bases outside the gene matches: 9. CDR3 bases: TGTGCCAGCAGTTCCCCGGGACAGGGCAAAAACACCATATATTTT. Translating gives CASSSPGQGKNTIYF.

The chain is built from TRBV27 and TRBJ1-2; D is undetermined. The CDR3 has 14 residues. V was cut by 0 bases and J by 3 bases, with 8 bases left in between. Germline values: CDR1 MNHEY, CDR2 SMNVEV (reference sequence). DNA for the CDR3: TGTGCCAGCAGTTTATCTGGCGGTGACTATGGCTACACCTTC. This translates into CASSLSGGDYGYTF.

The V gene is TRBV10-3, the J gene TRBJ1-2; possible D gene TRBD1, 6 bases. The length of the CDR3 is 13 residues. Trimming cost V 11 bases and J 6 bases, with 19 bases left between them. Germline CDR1 is ENHRY and CDR2 is SYGVKD. CDR3 nucleotides: TGTGCCGCCGGGGGGGCCCAGCGGGATGGCTACACCTTC. This encodes CAAGGAQRDGYTF.

J is TRBJ1-5 and V is TRBV6-2 or TRBV6-3, with 7 bases identical to TRBD1. V lost 6 bases, J lost 6 bases, and 11 bases stayed unmatched. Germline V gene sequence: CDR1 MNHEY, CDR2 SVGEGT. This CDR3 region has 15 residues. In nucleotides, the CDR3 is TGTGCCAGCAGCACCTACCGGGACAGAGGTCAGCCCCAGCATTTT. Translation gives CASSTYRDRGQPQHF.

V usage is TRBV19 and J usage is TRBJ2-7, with D maybe TRBD1 (6 bases). The germline gives CDR1 LNHDA, CDR2 SQIVND (reference sequence). The CDR3 consists of 15 residues. Trimming stripped 6 bases from V and 3 bases from J, with 18 bases between. CDR3 loop: CASSPRTDTNYEQYF. The CDR3 DNA sequence: TGTGCCAGTAGCCCCCGGACAGACACCAACTACGAGCAGTACTTC.

Regarding this clone: At the DNA level, this CDR3 is encoded by other sequences in the same sample as well. This sequence joins TRBV18 and TRBJ2-7; 8 positions agree with TRBD2. Looked up from germline, CDR1 is KGHSH and CDR2 is LQKENI. The trim removed 4 bases at V and 1 base at J, leaving 3 bases unmatched. The CDR3 loop spans 14 amino acids. CDR3 in DNA: TGTGCCAGCTCACGTGCGGGAGGTTCCTACGAGCAGTACTTC. This translates into CASSRAGGSYEQYF.

The chain couples TRBV2 to TRBJ2-4; the D gene is possibly TRBD2 (7 bases). The ends were cut back, 6 bases at V and 3 bases at J, with 15 bases in the middle. The germline CDR1 and CDR2 sequences are SNHLY and FYNNEI. This CDR3 has 15 amino acids. CDR3 protein: CASRRGGSDKNIQYF. The CDR3 DNA follows: TGTGCCAGCAGGAGGGGGGGTTCGGACAAAAACATTCAGTACTTC.

This chain uses TRBV3-1 (or the pseudogene TRBV3-2) with TRBJ2-7, with D perhaps matching TRBD1 (7 bases). In germline, CDR1 is LGHDT, CDR2 YNNKEL (reference sequence). The CDR3 runs 13 residues. V lost 4 bases and J lost 6, with 13 bases in between. The CDR3 bases are TGTGCCAGCAGCCTAGGAGGGGGCGGCGAGCAGTACTTC. Translated, it gives CASSLGGGGEQYF.

This clone was picked up one time. V and J are TRBV4-3 and TRBJ2-7; 8 bases are a match to TRBD2. This CDR3 is 14 amino acids long. V shed 5 bases, J shed 4 bases, and the junction held 7 bases outside the gene matches. CDR1 is LGHNA and CDR2 is YSLEER in the germline V gene. CDR3 nucleotides: TGCGCCAGCAGCATGCGTAGCGGGAATTACGAGCAGTACTTC. It is translated as CASSMRSGNYEQYF.

This rearrangement joins TRBV7-2 to TRBJ1-2, with TRBD1 identical over 9 bases. CDR3 length equals 14 residues. CDR1 SGHTA and CDR2 FQGNSA come from the germline V gene. V shed 7 bases and J 4 bases; nucleotides not matched to a gene: 7. CDR3 coding DNA: TGTGCCAGCACGGGACAGGGACGTACCTATGGCTACACCTTC. This sequence encodes CASTGQGRTYGYTF. The full variable domain, completed using reference TRBV7-2 and TRBJ1-2, is GAGVSQSPSNKVTEKGKDVELRCDPISGHTALYWYRQSLGQGLEFLIYFQGNSAPDKSGLPSDRFSAERTGGSVSTLTIQRTQQEDSAVYLCASTGQGRTYGYTFGSGTRLTVV.

The chain couples TRBV6-2 or TRBV6-3 to TRBJ2-1, with D maybe TRBD2 (5 bases). Per germline, CDR1 MNHEY and CDR2 SVGEGT. V was trimmed by 2 bases and J by 7 bases, leaving 24 bases between them. The CDR3 sequence is 18 residues long. CDR3 nucleotides: TGTGCCAGCAGTTACCCGCTCCCCCAGCGCTCCAGAGGGAATGAGCAGTTCTTC. Protein: CASSYPLPQRSRGNEQFF.

This chain connects TRBV2 to TRBJ2-7; TRBD1 is a possible D gene (6 bases). V was pared by 10 bases and J by 5 bases, with 12 bases between. The CDR3 totals 11 residues. Germline loops: CDR1 SNHLY, CDR2 FYNNEI. CDR3 in DNA: TGTGCCATAGGGACATCCAACGAGCAGTACTTC. Amino acid sequence: CAIGTSNEQYF.